This T cell receptor beta chain stems from a study of radiation and T cells in renal cell carcinoma. Sequencing used immunoSEQ multiplex PCR; TCRdb keeps in-frame clones, though not all of them. The repertoire holds some 150,000 clones, with roughly 87% as singletons. General study findings and limits: From baseline, blood top tumor clonotypes peaked at 2 weeks post-radiation.

The sample's time point: blood 2 weeks post-SBRT. Regarding treatment: 15 Gy SBRT to primary tumor, nephrectomy 4 weeks later. Blood was sampled at baseline, 2 weeks and 4 weeks after SBRT. A remark on this clone: Its antigen is as yet unknown.

This clonotype originated in a woman aged 50 to 65 with renal cell carcinoma. This specimen consisted of blood, obtained from a patient whose treatment included radiotherapy and nephrectomy.

In DNA, the CDR3 is TGCGCCAGCAGCCCGTCTGCCCCCTACGAGCAGTACTTC. Translation: CASSPSAPYEQYF. The J gene is TRBJ2-7, the V gene TRBV4-1; D is undetermined. The CDR3 has 13 residues. Trimming took 4 bases from V and 2 from J, leaving 9 bases between them. CDR1 and CDR2 from the germline V gene are MGHRA and YSYEKL.